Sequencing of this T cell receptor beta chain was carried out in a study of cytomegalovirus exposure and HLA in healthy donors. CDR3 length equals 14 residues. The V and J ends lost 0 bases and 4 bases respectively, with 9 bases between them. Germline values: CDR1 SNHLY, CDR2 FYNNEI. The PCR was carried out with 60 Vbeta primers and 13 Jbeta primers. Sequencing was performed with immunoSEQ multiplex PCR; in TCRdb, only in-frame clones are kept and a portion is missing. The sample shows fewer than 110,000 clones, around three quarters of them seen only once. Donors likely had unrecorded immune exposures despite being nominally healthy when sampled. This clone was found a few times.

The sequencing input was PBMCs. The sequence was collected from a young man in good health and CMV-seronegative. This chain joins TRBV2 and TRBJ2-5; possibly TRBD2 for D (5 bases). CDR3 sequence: CASSEAGSRETQYF. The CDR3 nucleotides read TGTGCCAGCAGTGAAGCGGGGAGTAGAGAGACCCAGTACTTC.